One and the same sample provided the 13 T cell receptor beta chains below, sequenced in a study of response to subunit inactivated influenza vaccine. TCRdb recomputed calls from the RT-PCR reads with MiXCR, one row per CDR3 protein. The data hold over 750,000 distinct CDR3 sequences, with over 20% observed a single time. The sequencing here drew on PBMCs from blood, taken less than 6 days after vaccination. The receptors originated from a man over 45 who received an inactivated influenza vaccine.

The chain recombines TRBV5-1 with TRBJ2-7, with TRBD1 matching 9 bases. From germline, CDR1 is SGHRS and CDR2 YFSETQ. CDR3 length: 15 residues. J was trimmed by 7 bases and V by 4 bases; bases with no gene match: 12. CDR3: CASSMGQGRGREQYF. In DNA form, the CDR3 reads TGCGCCAGCAGCATGGGACAGGGTAGAGGTAGAGAGCAGTACTTC.

The CDR3 loop is CATSDGGYTGELFF. The DNA of the CDR3 is TGTGCCACCAGTGATGGAGGGTATACCGGGGAGCTGTTTTTT. V gene TRBV24-1 combines with J gene TRBJ2-2; D might be TRBD2 (6 bases). This CDR3 region has 14 residues. CDR1 and CDR2 (germline): KGHDR, SFDVKD. The ends were cut back, 3 bases at V and 5 bases at J, with 9 bases in the middle.

This clonotype was counted only a few times. V gene TRBV7-2 combines with J gene TRBJ2-2; D gene unclear. Germline CDR1 is SGHTA and CDR2 is FQGNSA. The CDR3 has 16 amino acids. With 1 base removed from V and 5 bases from J, the gap between germline ends came to 14 bases. In DNA, the CDR3 is TGTGCCAGCAGCTTAGTCGCGGCGCCCGGGACCGGGGAGCTGTTTTTT. It codes for CASSLVAAPGTGELFF.

The J gene is TRBJ2-3, the V gene TRBV5-4, with 11 bases identical to TRBD2. The CDR3 has 16 residues. CDR1 is SGHNT, CDR2 YYREEE, per germline (reference sequence). J lost 0 bases, V lost 4 bases, and 4 bases had no gene match. The CDR3 region has the DNA TGTGCCAGCAGCCGGGGACTAGCGGCTAGCACAGATACGCAGTATTTT. Translated, it gives CASSRGLAASTDTQYF. The full variable domain, in which reference TRBV5-4 and TRBJ2-3 provide the parts outside the CDR3, is ETGVTQSPTHLIKTRGQQVTLRCSSQSGHNTVSWYQQALGQGPQFIFQYYREEENGRGNFPPRFSGLQFPNYSSELNVNALELDDSALYLCASSRGLAASTDTQYFGPGTRLTVL.

The table lists this clonotype with a few counts. The chain carries TRBV4-1 and TRBJ1-1, with D perhaps TRBD1 (6 bases). V lost 4 bases and J 4 bases, leaving 13 bases between the germline ends. The length of the CDR3 is 14 residues. The germline CDR1 and CDR2 sequences are MGHRA and YSYEKL. The CDR3 nucleotides are TGCGCCAGCAGCCCTGGGACATTTCCCACTGAAGCTTTCTTT. Protein: CASSPGTFPTEAFF.

The V gene is TRBV11-2, the J gene TRBJ2-7; 7 positions agree with TRBD2. The length of the CDR3 is 19 residues. With 1 base clipped from V and 0 bases from J, the junction kept 15 bases outside the gene matches. Germline CDR1 is SGHAT and CDR2 is FQNNGV. CDR3 nucleotide sequence: TGTGCCAGCAGCTTAGTTGGGGGTGGGGACTACTTTCGCTCCTACGAGCAGTACTTC. Encoded protein: CASSLVGGGDYFRSYEQYF.

This clonotype has more than one count but fewer than ten. The chain is built from TRBV10-3 and TRBJ1-1; D uncertain. There are 15 residues in the CDR3. Germline CDR1 ENHRY, CDR2 SYGVKD. V lost 4 bases and J 7 bases, leaving 19 bases between the germline ends. The CDR3 sequence is CAISGTTSLPLEAFF. The CDR3, as DNA: TGTGCCATCAGTGGAACCACATCTCTCCCCCTTGAAGCTTTCTTT.

The V and J genes are TRBV11-1 and TRBJ2-6; 8 positions agree with TRBD1. The CDR3 loop spans 19 amino acids. CDR1 is SGHAT and CDR2 is FQDESV in the germline V gene (reference sequence). Losses at the gene ends were 4 bases for V and 1 base for J; bases not matched to a gene: 12. The CDR3 is CASSSPKIQGESGANVLTF. Here the CDR3 DNA reads TGTGCCAGCAGCTCGCCCAAGATACAGGGGGAGTCTGGGGCCAACGTCCTGACTTTC.

V gene TRBV4-2 combines with J gene TRBJ2-2, with 7 bases lining up with TRBD1. Germline V gene lookup returns CDR1 LGHNA and CDR2 YNFKEQ. The CDR3 loop spans 18 amino acids. V shed 2 bases and J 3 bases; nucleotides not matched to a gene: 12. The CDR3 DNA sequence: TGTGCCAGCAGCCAAAGGGTACAGGGGCCGCGGTACACCGGGGAGCTGTTTTTT. This translates into CASSQRVQGPRYTGELFF.

V gene TRBV6-4 combines with J gene TRBJ1-6; weak D call: TRBD1 (5 bases). V was cut by 6 bases and J by 5 bases, with 14 bases left in between. This CDR3 region has 15 residues. Looked up from germline, CDR1 is MRHNA and CDR2 is SNTAGT. The chain's CDR3 is CASRQTGADNSPLHF. DNA for the CDR3: TGTGCCAGCAGACAAACCGGGGCTGATAATTCACCCCTCCACTTT.

This clonotype was detected a few times. The gene calls are TRBV6-2 or TRBV6-3 and TRBJ2-7; the D is unclear. Germline loops: CDR1 MNHEY, CDR2 SVGEGT. V shed 6 bases and J shed 1 base, with 13 bases lying between them. The CDR3 extends over 14 amino acids. Written as DNA, the CDR3 is TGTGCCAGCAGATCACTGGACCTTTCCTACGAGCAGTACTTC. This translates into CASRSLDLSYEQYF.

This clonotype was observed a few times. The chain links TRBV20-1 to TRBJ2-5; no clear D gene. V shed 5 bases and J shed 3 bases, with 4 bases lying between them. The CDR3 runs to 10 residues. The germline V gene encodes CDR1 DFQATT and CDR2 SNEGSKA (reference sequence). DNA of the CDR3: TGCAGTGCTTGGGAAGAGACCCAGTACTTC. Amino acid sequence: CSAWEETQYF.

V gene TRBV7-9 combines with J gene TRBJ1-2; D perhaps matches TRBD1 (5 bases). Looked up from germline, CDR1 is SEHNR and CDR2 is FQNEAQ (reference sequence). The V end was cut by 4 bases, the J end by 4 bases, with 16 bases between. The CDR3 sequence is 15 residues long. The DNA of the CDR3 is TGTGCCAGCAGCTCTAGCGGGGCGCCCAGCTATGGCTACACCTTC. Translating it yields CASSSSGAPSYGYTF.